The 21 T cell receptor beta chains below all came from one sample that was sequenced in a study of response to subunit inactivated influenza vaccine. TCRdb independently ran MiXCR on the RT-PCR reads; one entry per CDR3 protein. The table includes hundreds of thousands of distinct CDR3 sequences, roughly 12% detected once. The material was PBMCs from blood, obtained on the day of vaccination. These receptors all come from a man aged 45 to 65 who received an inactivated influenza vaccine.

V and J are TRBV29-1 and TRBJ2-3; unclear D gene. Germline V gene data show CDR1 as SQVTM and CDR2 as ANQGSEA. V lost 4 bases, J lost 3 bases, and 11 bases lay in between. This CDR3 region has 13 residues. Written as DNA, the CDR3 is TGCAGCGTTGGAAATCGCTTGACAGATACGCAGTATTTT. Amino acid sequence: CSVGNRLTDTQYF.

This chain joins TRBV9 and TRBJ1-3, with D maybe TRBD1 (5 bases). V gave up 4 bases and J gave up 0 bases, with 17 bases separating them. This CDR3 contains 17 residues. Germline V gives CDR1 SGDLS, CDR2 YYNGEE. The CDR3 loop is CASSPLQVHSSGNTIYF. The CDR3 region has the DNA TGTGCCAGCAGCCCCTTACAGGTTCATAGCTCTGGAAACACCATATATTTT.

V and J are TRBV6-2 or TRBV6-3 and TRBJ2-1; 11 nucleotides match TRBD2. Germline CDR1 reads MNHEY; CDR2 reads SVGEGT. The CDR3 contains 19 residues. The trim removed 2 bases at V and 3 bases at J, leaving 12 bases unmatched. Here the CDR3 DNA reads TGTGCCAGCAGTTACGATCCGGGACTAGCGGCGACCGTCTACAATGAGCAGTTCTTC. Translated: CASSYDPGLAATVYNEQFF.

This chain uses TRBV11-1 with TRBJ2-1; 14 nucleotides match TRBD2. The CDR3 spans 21 residues. Trimming cost V 5 bases and J 8 bases; bases outside gene matches: 23. The germline V gene encodes CDR1 SGHAT and CDR2 FQDESV (reference sequence). Here the CDR3 reads CASSAEGTSGRIGVRVHEQFF. In DNA form, the CDR3 reads TGTGCCAGCAGCGCCGAGGGGACTAGCGGGAGAATCGGTGTGAGAGTCCATGAGCAGTTCTTC. The complete variable domain, with remaining parts taken from reference TRBV11-1 and TRBJ2-1, reads EAEVAQSPRYKITEKSQAVAFWCDPISGHATLYWYRQILGQGPELLVQFQDESVVDDSQLPKDRFSAERLKGVDSTLKIQPAELGDSAMYLCASSAEGTSGRIGVRVHEQFFGPGTRLTVL.

J is TRBJ1-5 and V is TRBV20-1, with 10 bases matching TRBD1. The junction had 10 bases not matched to a gene; V was cut back by 6 bases and J by 5 bases. The CDR3 is 15 residues long. Germline CDR1 is DFQATT and CDR2 is SNEGSKA (reference sequence). The CDR3 loop is CSATTAGQGHQPQHF. The CDR3 coding sequence is TGCAGTGCCACCACGGCGGGACAGGGGCATCAGCCCCAGCATTTT.

The chain couples TRBV12-3 or TRBV12-4 to TRBJ2-1, with D perhaps TRBD1 (6 bases). The V and J ends lost 7 bases and 6 bases respectively, with 16 bases between them. The CDR3 is 14 amino acids. CDR3 nucleotides: TGTGCCAGCACGACACAGGGAAGAGGCAATGAGCAGTTCTTC. Translation: CASTTQGRGNEQFF.

This clonotype was seen only a few times. V gene TRBV6-1 combines with J gene TRBJ2-1; 10 bases align to TRBD1. The CDR3 is made up of 15 amino acids. The ends lost 8 bases at V and 3 bases at J; junction bases unmatched: 7. Per germline, CDR1 MNHNS and CDR2 SASEGT. The CDR3 sequence: CASLKTGGGYNEQFF. The CDR3 DNA follows: TGTGCCAGCTTAAAGACAGGGGGCGGCTACAATGAGCAGTTCTTC.

J is TRBJ2-7 and V is TRBV9, with TRBD2 as a possible D gene (6 bases). Germline loops: CDR1 SGDLS, CDR2 YYNGEE. This CDR3 is 15 amino acids long. V was pared by 0 bases and J by 0 bases, with 10 bases between. The CDR3 DNA reads TGTGCCAGCAGCGTAGGGGGACTGCTCTCCTACGAGCAGTACTTC. Its translation is CASSVGGLLSYEQYF.

This clonotype was detected ten times or more. The V gene is TRBV16, the J gene TRBJ2-1; the D gene is possibly TRBD1 (6 bases). Germline CDR1 reads KGHSY; CDR2 reads FQNENV. V lost 3 bases and J lost 0, with 15 bases in between. The CDR3 consists of 17 residues. CDR3 sequence: CASSQVQGLSSYNEQFF. The DNA of the CDR3 is TGTGCCAGCAGCCAGGTCCAGGGGTTAAGCTCCTACAATGAGCAGTTCTTC.

This clonotype has at least ten counts. J is TRBJ2-5 and V is TRBV18; D is perhaps TRBD1 or TRBD2 (5 bases each). The CDR3 is 15 amino acids. The V gene lost 5 bases and the J gene lost 2 bases, with 15 bases spanning the gap. The germline V gene encodes CDR1 KGHSH and CDR2 LQKENI. The DNA for the CDR3 is TGTGCCAGCTCAGCCACCGGGGCTACACAAGAGACCCAGTACTTC. As protein: CASSATGATQETQYF.

In this sample, this clonotype turned up many times. V and J are TRBV9 and TRBJ2-1, with 11 bases that match TRBD2. With 4 bases clipped from V and 6 bases from J, the junction kept 9 bases outside the gene matches. This CDR3 has 16 amino acids. CDR1 SGDLS and CDR2 YYNGEE come from the germline V gene. The CDR3 coding sequence is TGTGCCAGCAGCCCCGTTCCTCTAGCGGGGGGCAATGAGCAGTTCTTC. This gives the protein CASSPVPLAGGNEQFF.

In nucleotides, the CDR3 is TGTGCCAGCAGTTATGTCTGGGGGCTTGGCACAGATACGCAGTATTTT. Its translation: CASSYVWGLGTDTQYF. The chain has TRBV6-2 or TRBV6-3 and TRBJ2-3; TRBD1 might be the D (6 bases). The CDR3 is 16 amino acids. Trimming cost V 3 bases and J 1 base, with 14 bases left between them. Germline V gene sequence: CDR1 MNHEY, CDR2 SVGEGT.

The V and J genes are TRBV4-2 and TRBJ2-7, with 7 bases that match TRBD1. V lost 0 bases to trimming and J lost 2 bases; unmatched junction nucleotides: 4. There are 15 residues in the CDR3. CDR1 LGHNA and CDR2 YNFKEQ come from the germline V gene. The CDR3 bases are TGTGCCAGCAGCCAAGAGATCGGGACAGCCTACGAGCAGTACTTC. Its protein is CASSQEIGTAYEQYF.

This clonotype was counted many times. V gene TRBV24-1 combines with J gene TRBJ2-3, with TRBD2 as a possible D gene (5 bases). The CDR3 sequence is 15 residues long. Deletions cut 1 base from V and 5 bases from J, with 12 bases between. The germline CDR1 and CDR2 sequences are KGHDR and SFDVKD. DNA for the CDR3: TGTGCCACCAGTGATTTTATAGAGGGAAAAGATACGCAGTATTTT. Amino acids: CATSDFIEGKDTQYF.

CDR3 amino acids: CAGDPGANVLTF. DNA for the CDR3: TGTGCCGGGGACCCTGGGGCCAACGTCCTGACTTTC. The rearrangement joins TRBV18 to TRBJ2-6; D is tentatively TRBD1 or TRBD2 (5 bases each). The CDR3 spans 12 residues. Germline loops: CDR1 KGHSH, CDR2 LQKENI. V lost 11 bases, J lost 2 bases, and 7 bases lay in between.

This clonotype was detected a few times. The rearrangement links TRBV2 to TRBJ1-1, with 10 bases fitting TRBD1. CDR3 size: 14 residues. Germline lookup yields CDR1 SNHLY and CDR2 FYNNEI. With 6 bases clipped from V and 4 bases from J, the junction kept 5 bases outside the gene matches. The CDR3 region has the DNA TGTGCCAGCAGGGGGGACAGGGGTTTCACTGAAGCTTTCTTT. Protein sequence: CASRGDRGFTEAFF.

The chain links TRBV7-9 to TRBJ2-4, with 8 bases fitting TRBD2. Germline values: CDR1 SEHNR, CDR2 FQNEAQ (reference sequence). The V segment lost 5 bases and the J segment 0 bases; nucleotides outside the gene matches: 9. The CDR3 spans 17 residues. The DNA for the CDR3 is TGTGCCAGCAGCCCCCTCGGGGGGGTTGTAGCCAAAAACATTCAGTACTTC. Its protein product is CASSPLGGVVAKNIQYF.

This clonotype was picked up a small number of times. This chain joins TRBV6-1 and TRBJ2-6; 10 positions match TRBD1. The germline V gene has CDR1 MNHNS and CDR2 SASEGT. V lost 7 bases to trimming and J lost 4 bases; unmatched junction nucleotides: 10. CDR3 length equals 17 residues. The CDR3 is CASNSGTGVAGANVLTF. The CDR3 DNA reads TGTGCCAGCAACTCCGGGACAGGGGTAGCGGGGGCCAACGTCCTGACTTTC.

This clonotype was observed a few times. The chain joins TRBV29-1 to TRBJ2-1; TRBD2 matches 9 bases. Trimming cost V 4 bases and J 4 bases; bases outside gene matches: 8. This CDR3 has 15 amino acids. Germline assignment: CDR1 SQVTM and CDR2 ANQGSEA. DNA for the CDR3: TGCAGCGTTGCGTGGACTAGCGAGTCGTACAATGAGCAGTTCTTC. Translation: CSVAWTSESYNEQFF.

This clonotype was detected a few times. The chain couples TRBV3-1 to TRBJ2-7, with TRBD2 matching over 12 bases. V shed 2 bases, J shed 3 bases, and the junction held 5 bases outside the gene matches. Germline CDR1 is LGHDT and CDR2 is YNNKEL (reference sequence). CDR3 size: 16 residues. CDR3 DNA: TGTGCCAGCAGCCAATCTGGACTAGCGGGACACTACGAGCAGTACTTC. It encodes CASSQSGLAGHYEQYF.

This clonotype was observed at least ten times. V usage is TRBV2 and J usage is TRBJ2-5, with 7 nucleotides matching TRBD1. CDR1 SNHLY and CDR2 FYNNEI come from the germline V gene. V was pared by 4 bases and J by 3 bases, with 2 bases of the junction left unmatched. The CDR3 loop spans 13 amino acids. Here the CDR3 reads CASSGQGEETQYF. The DNA for the CDR3 is TGTGCCAGCAGTGGACAGGGCGAAGAGACCCAGTACTTC.